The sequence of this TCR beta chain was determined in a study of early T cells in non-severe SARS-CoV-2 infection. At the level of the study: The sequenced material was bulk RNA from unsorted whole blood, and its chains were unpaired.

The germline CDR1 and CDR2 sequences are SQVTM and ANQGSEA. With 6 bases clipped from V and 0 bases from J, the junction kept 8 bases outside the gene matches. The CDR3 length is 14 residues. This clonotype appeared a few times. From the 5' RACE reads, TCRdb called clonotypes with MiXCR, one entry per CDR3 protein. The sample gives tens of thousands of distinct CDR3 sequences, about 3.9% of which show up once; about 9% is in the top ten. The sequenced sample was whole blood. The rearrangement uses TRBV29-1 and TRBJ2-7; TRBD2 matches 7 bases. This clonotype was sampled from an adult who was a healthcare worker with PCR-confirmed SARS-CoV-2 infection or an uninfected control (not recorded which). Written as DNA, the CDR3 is TGCAGCGTCGCTACAGCGGGGCTCTCCTACGAGCAGTACTTC. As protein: CSVATAGLSYEQYF.